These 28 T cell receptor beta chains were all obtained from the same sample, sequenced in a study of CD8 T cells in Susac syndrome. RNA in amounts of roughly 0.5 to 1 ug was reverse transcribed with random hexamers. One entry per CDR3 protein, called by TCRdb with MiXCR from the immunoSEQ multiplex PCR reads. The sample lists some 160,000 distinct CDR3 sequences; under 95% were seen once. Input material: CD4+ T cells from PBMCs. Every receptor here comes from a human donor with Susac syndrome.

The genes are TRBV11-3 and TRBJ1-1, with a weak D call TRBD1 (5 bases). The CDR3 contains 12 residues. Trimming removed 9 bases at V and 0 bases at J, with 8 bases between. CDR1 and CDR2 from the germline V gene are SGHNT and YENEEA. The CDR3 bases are TGTGCCAGGGGGGGAATGAACACTGAAGCTTTCTTT. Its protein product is CARGGMNTEAFF.

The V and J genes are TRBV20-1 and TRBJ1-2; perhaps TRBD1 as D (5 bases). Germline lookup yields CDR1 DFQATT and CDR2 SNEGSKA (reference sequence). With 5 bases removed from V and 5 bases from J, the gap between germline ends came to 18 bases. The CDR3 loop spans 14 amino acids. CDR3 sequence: CSAAPPREGYGYTF. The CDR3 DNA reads TGCAGTGCTGCCCCCCCCAGGGAGGGGTATGGCTACACCTTC.

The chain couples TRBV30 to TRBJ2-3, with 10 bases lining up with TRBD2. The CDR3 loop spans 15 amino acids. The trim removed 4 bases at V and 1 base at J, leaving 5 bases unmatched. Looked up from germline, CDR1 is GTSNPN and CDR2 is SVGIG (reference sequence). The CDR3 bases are TGTGCCTGGACTAGCGGGGGCCCCGGCACAGATACGCAGTATTTT. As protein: CAWTSGGPGTDTQYF.

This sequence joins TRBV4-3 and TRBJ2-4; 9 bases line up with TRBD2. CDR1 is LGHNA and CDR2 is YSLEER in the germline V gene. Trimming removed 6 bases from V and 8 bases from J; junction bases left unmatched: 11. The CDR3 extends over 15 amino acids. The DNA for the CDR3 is TGCGCCAGCAGTCCAACGGGACTAGCCTCGGACATTCAGTACTTC. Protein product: CASSPTGLASDIQYF.

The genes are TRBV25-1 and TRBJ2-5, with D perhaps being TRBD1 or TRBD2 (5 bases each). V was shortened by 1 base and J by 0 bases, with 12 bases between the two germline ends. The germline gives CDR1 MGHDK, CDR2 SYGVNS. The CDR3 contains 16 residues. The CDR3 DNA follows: TGTGCCAGCAGTGAATTTAGGGAGACAGACCAAGAGACCCAGTACTTC. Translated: CASSEFRETDQETQYF.

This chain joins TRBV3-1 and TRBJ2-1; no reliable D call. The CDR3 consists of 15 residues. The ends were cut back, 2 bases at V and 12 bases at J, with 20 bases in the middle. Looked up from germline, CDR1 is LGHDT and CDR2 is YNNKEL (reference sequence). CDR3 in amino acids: CASSQLWTPHQGQFF. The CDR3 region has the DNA TGTGCCAGCAGCCAATTATGGACGCCCCACCAAGGGCAGTTCTTC.

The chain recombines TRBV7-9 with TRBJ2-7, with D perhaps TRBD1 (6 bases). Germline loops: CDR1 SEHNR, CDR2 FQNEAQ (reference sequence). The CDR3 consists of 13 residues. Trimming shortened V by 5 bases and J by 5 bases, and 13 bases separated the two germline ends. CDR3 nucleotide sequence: TGTGCCAGCAGCCTAACAGGGCTCAACGAGCAGTACTTC. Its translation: CASSLTGLNEQYF.

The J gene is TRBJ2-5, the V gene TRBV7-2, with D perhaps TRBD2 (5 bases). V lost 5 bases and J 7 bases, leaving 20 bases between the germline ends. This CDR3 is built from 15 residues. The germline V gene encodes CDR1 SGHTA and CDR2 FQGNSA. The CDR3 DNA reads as TGTGCCAGCAGCCGCCGGGTCAGGTCCGAGGGGACCCAGTACTTC. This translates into CASSRRVRSEGTQYF.

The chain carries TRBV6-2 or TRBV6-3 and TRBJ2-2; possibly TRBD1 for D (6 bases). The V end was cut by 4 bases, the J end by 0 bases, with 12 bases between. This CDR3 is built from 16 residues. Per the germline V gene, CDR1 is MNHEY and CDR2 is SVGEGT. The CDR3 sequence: CASSSGQSANTGELFF. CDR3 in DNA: TGTGCCAGCAGTTCGGGACAATCCGCGAACACCGGGGAGCTGTTTTTT.

In nucleotides, the CDR3 is TGTGCCAGCCGGCAGGGTAATTCACCCCTCCACTTT. This translates into CASRQGNSPLHF. V usage is TRBV6-1 and J usage is TRBJ1-6, with D tentatively TRBD1 (5 bases). V lost 8 bases to trimming and J lost 6 bases, with 8 bases between them. This CDR3 is built from 12 residues. CDR1 and CDR2 (germline): MNHNS, SASEGT.

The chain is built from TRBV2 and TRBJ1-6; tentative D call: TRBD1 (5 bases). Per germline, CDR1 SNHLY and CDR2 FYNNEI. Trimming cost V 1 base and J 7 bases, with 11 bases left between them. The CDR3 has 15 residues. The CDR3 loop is CASSEVGLSNSPLHF. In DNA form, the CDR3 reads TGTGCCAGCAGTGAAGTGGGACTTTCGAATTCACCCCTCCACTTT.

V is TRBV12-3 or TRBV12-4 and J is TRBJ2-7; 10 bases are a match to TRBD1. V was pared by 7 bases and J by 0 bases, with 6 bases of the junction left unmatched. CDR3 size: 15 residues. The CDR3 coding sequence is TGTGCCAGCACTCCGACAGGGGGCGGCTCCTACGAGCAGTACTTC. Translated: CASTPTGGGSYEQYF.

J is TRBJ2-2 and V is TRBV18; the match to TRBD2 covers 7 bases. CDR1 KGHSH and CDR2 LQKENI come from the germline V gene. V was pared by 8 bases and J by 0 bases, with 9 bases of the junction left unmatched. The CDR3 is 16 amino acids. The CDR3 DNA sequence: TGTGCCAGCCCCCCGCCAGCGGGGTCGAACACCGGGGAGCTGTTTTTT. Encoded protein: CASPPPAGSNTGELFF. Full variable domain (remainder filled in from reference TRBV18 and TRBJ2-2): NAGVMQNPRHLVRRRGQEARLRCSPMKGHSHVYWYRQLPEEGLKFMVYLQKENIIDESGMPKERFSAEFPKEGPSILRIQQVVRGDSAAYFCASPPPAGSNTGELFFGEGSRLTVL.

The CDR3 region has the DNA TGCAGTGCTACAGGAGGAGGTGACTCCACAGATACGCAGTATTTT. Translation gives CSATGGGDSTDTQYF. The rearrangement links TRBV20-1 to TRBJ2-3, with a possible D match to TRBD2 (5 bases). V lost 4 bases and J lost 2, with 16 bases in between. The CDR3 totals 15 residues. Germline lookup yields CDR1 DFQATT and CDR2 SNEGSKA (reference sequence).

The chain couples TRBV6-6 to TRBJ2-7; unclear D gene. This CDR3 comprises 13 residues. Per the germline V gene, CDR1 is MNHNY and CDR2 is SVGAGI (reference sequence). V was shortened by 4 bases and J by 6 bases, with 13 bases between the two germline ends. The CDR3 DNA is TGTGCCAGCAGTTTCGTGACGCTCGGCGAGCAGTACTTC. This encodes CASSFVTLGEQYF.

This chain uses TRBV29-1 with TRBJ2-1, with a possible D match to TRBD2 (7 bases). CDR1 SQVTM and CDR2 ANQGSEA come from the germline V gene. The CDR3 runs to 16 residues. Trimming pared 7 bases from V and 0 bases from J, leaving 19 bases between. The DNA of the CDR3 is TGCAGCGCCGAGGGGGGGCCCGAAAGCTCCTACAATGAGCAGTTCTTC. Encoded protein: CSAEGGPESSYNEQFF.

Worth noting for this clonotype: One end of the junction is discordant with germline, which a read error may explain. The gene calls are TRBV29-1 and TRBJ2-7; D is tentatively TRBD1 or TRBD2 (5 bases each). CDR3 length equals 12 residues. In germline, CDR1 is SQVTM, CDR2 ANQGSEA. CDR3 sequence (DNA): TGCAGCATTGATCAGGGACCCTACGAGCAGTACTTC. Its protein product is CSIDQGPYEQYF.

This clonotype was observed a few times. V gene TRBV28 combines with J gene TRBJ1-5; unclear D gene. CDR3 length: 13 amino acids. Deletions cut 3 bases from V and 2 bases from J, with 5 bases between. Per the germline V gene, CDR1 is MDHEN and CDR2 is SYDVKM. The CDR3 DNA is TGTGCCAGCAGTTTCCCAGGCAATCAGCCCCAGCATTTT. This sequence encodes CASSFPGNQPQHF.

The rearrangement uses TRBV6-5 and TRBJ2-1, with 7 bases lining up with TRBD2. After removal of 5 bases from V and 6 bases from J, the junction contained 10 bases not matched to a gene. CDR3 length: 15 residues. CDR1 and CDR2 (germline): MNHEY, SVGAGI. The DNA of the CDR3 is TGTGCCAGCAGTAGCGGGGACCTCTGGGTCAATGAGCAGTTCTTC. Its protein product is CASSSGDLWVNEQFF.

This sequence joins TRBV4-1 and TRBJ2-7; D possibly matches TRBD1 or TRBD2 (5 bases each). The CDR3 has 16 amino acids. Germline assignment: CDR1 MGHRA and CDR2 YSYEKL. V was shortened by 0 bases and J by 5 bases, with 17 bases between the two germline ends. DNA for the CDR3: TGCGCCAGCAGCCAAGAATATGGGGGACGGAGACACGAGCAGTACTTC. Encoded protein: CASSQEYGGRRHEQYF.

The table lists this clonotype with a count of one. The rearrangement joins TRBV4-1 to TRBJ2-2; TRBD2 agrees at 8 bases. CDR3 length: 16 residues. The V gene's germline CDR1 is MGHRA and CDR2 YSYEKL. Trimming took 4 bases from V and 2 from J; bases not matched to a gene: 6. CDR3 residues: CASSPQSGGNTGELFF. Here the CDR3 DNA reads TGCGCCAGCAGCCCCCAAAGCGGGGGAAACACCGGGGAGCTGTTTTTT.

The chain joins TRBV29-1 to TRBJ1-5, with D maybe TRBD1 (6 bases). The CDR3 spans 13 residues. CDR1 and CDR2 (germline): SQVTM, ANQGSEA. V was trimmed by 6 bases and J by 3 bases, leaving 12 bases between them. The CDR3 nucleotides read TGCAGCGTAAGGGACAATTTCAATCAGCCCCAGCATTTT. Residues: CSVRDNFNQPQHF.

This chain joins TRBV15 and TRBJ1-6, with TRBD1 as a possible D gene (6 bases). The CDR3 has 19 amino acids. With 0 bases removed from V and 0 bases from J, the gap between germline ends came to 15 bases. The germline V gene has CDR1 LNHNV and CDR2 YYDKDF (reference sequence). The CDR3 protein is CATSRDRPGQSSYNSPLHF. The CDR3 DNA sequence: TGTGCCACCAGCAGAGATCGTCCAGGACAGAGCTCCTATAATTCACCCCTCCACTTT.

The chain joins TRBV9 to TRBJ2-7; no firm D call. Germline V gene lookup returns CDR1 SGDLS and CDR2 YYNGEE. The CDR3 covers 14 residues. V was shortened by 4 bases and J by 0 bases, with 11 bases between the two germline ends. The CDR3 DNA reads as TGTGCCAGCAGCCCCTTGCTCTCCTCCTACGAGCAGTACTTC. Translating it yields CASSPLLSSYEQYF.

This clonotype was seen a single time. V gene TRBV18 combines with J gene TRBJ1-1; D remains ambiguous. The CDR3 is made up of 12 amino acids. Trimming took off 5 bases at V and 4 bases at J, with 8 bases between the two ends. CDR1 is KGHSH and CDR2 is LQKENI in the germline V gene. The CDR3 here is CASSEAITEAFF. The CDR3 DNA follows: TGTGCCAGCTCAGAGGCTATCACTGAAGCTTTCTTT. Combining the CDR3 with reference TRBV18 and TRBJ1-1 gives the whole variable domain NAGVMQNPRHLVRRRGQEARLRCSPMKGHSHVYWYRQLPEEGLKFMVYLQKENIIDESGMPKERFSAEFPKEGPSILRIQQVVRGDSAAYFCASSEAITEAFFGQGTRLTVV.

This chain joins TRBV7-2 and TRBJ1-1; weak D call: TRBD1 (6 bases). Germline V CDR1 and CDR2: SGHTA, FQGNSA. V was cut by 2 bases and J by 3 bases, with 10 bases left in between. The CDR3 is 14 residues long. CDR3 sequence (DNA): TGTGCCAGCAGCTTAACGGGGGCTCACACTGAAGCTTTCTTT. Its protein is CASSLTGAHTEAFF.

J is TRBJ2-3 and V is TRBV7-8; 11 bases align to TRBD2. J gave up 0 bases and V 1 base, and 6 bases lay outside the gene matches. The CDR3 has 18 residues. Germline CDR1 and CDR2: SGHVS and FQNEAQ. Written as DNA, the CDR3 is TGTGCCAGCAGCTTAGTAACTAGCGGGGGACTTAGCACAGATACGCAGTATTTT. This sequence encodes CASSLVTSGGLSTDTQYF.

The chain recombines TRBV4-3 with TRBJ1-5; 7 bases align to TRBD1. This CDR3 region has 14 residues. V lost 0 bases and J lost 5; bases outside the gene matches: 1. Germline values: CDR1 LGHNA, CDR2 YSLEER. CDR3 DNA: TGCGCCAGCAGCCAAGACAGGGGGTATCAGCCCCAGCATTTT. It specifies CASSQDRGYQPQHF.